The clone carrying this TCR beta chain was detected ten times or more. The sample comes from a study of spatial heterogeneity in lung cancer. TCRdb analysed the 5' RACE reads with MiXCR anew, one entry per CDR3 protein. The sample contains tens of thousands of distinct CDR3 sequences, around 7% of which appear only once. V lost 5 bases and J 8 bases, leaving 10 bases between the germline ends. Germline CDR1 is LNHDA and CDR2 is SQIVND (reference sequence). This CDR3 spans 13 amino acids. Time point: sample taken at primary tumor resection. In each case, whole RNA from tumor, nontumor lung or frozen PBMC was sequenced unsorted.

This material consisted of PBMCs, taken at surgery. The sequence came from a female donor with early-stage non-small cell lung cancer. The gene calls are TRBV19 and TRBJ1-6; possibly TRBD1 for D (5 bases). This CDR3 reads CASSWGGDSPLHF. The CDR3 DNA follows: TGTGCCAGTAGTTGGGGAGGGGATTCACCCCTCCACTTT.